Listed below are T cell receptor beta chains from one sample, sequenced in a study of blood T cell repertoires in COVID-19. Only in-frame clones appear in the TCRdb table, and some are missing; sequencing was by immunoSEQ multiplex PCR. The top ten hold 9.1% of the sample, which has approximately 250,000 clones, around 85% seen once. The sequencing sample was made of PBMCs or T cells enriched from blood (not recorded which). Every receptor here comes from a woman between 50 and 59 years old with acute COVID-19. CDR3s include the opening cysteine and the closing phenylalanine or tryptophan. D genes are given only for firm matches. A row's size may be missing; if present it is once, few, many or a size class.

size: .
D: .
V: TRBV12-3/TRBV12-4
J: TRBJ1-2
CDR3: CATSGGILYGYTF
DNA: TGTGCCACCTCCGGGGGGATCCTCTATGGCTACACCTTC

size: .
D: .
V: TRBV6-6
J: TRBJ2-3
CDR3: CASSGGDNTDTQYF
DNA: TGTGCCAGCAGTGGAGGGGATAACACAGATACGCAGTATTTT

size: .
D: TRBD1
V: TRBV24-1
J: TRBJ1-2
CDR3: CATSDLGTGQWVNYGYTF
DNA: TGTGCCACCAGTGATTTAGGGACAGGGCAGTGGGTAAACTATGGCTACACCTTC

size: .
D: .
V: TRBV7-9
J: TRBJ2-7
CDR3: CASSLAGTYEQYF
DNA: TGTGCCAGCAGCTTAGCCGGGACCTACGAGCAGTACTTC

size: .
D: TRBD2
V: TRBV25-1
J: TRBJ2-3
CDR3: CASSEPGGANTQYF
DNA: TGTGCCAGCAGTGAACCCGGGGGGGCAAATACGCAGTATTTT

size: once
D: .
V: TRBV6-1
J: TRBJ1-5
CDR3: CASSERQPQHF
DNA: TGTGCCAGCAGTGAGCGGCAGCCCCAGCATTTT

size: .
D: .
V: TRBV19
J: TRBJ2-7
CDR3: CASSIGIRDEQYF
DNA: TGTGCCAGTAGTATAGGAATCCGGGACGAGCAGTACTTC

size: once
D: .
V: TRBV10-3
J: TRBJ2-1
CDR3: CAISDQYNEQFF
DNA: TGTGCCATCAGTGATCAGTACAATGAGCAGTTCTTC

size: .
D: .
V: TRBV3-1/TRBV3-2
J: TRBJ1-6
CDR3: CASRATENSPLHF
DNA: TGTGCCAGCAGGGCGACAGAGAATTCACCCCTCCACTTT

size: .
D: .
V: TRBV10-3
J: TRBJ1-1
CDR3: CAIRLGVYAFF
DNA: TGTGCCATCCGTTTAGGGGTTTATGCTTTCTTT

size: few
D: .
V: TRBV7-2
J: TRBJ1-2
CDR3: CASSSTGFPSFPNYGYTF
DNA: TGTGCCAGCAGCTCGACAGGTTTTCCGTCCTTCCCTAACTATGGCTACACCTTC

size: few
D: TRBD1
V: TRBV13
J: TRBJ2-3
CDR3: CASSFGQGGTDTQYF
DNA: TGTGCCAGCAGCTTTGGACAGGGAGGCACAGATACGCAGTATTTT

size: .
D: .
V: TRBV19
J: TRBJ2-2
CDR3: CASSIGGLNTGELFF
DNA: TGTGCCAGTAGTATAGGAGGCTTGAACACCGGGGAGCTGTTTTTT

size: .
D: TRBD1
V: TRBV28
J: TRBJ1-6
CDR3: CASRIQGGLSYNSPLHF
DNA: TGTGCCAGCAGAATTCAGGGGGGACTGTCCTATAATTCACCCCTCCACTTT

size: .
D: .
V: TRBV10-3
J: TRBJ1-1
CDR3: CAISGGGGMNTEAFF
DNA: TGTGCCATCTCGGGGGGGGGAGGAATGAACACTGAAGCTTTCTTT

size: .
D: .
V: TRBV7-2
J: TRBJ2-5
CDR3: CASSLSAATTRGETQYF
DNA: TGTGCCAGCAGCTTGTCGGCTGCGACCACGAGGGGGGAGACCCAGTACTTC

size: .
D: .
V: TRBV6-5
J: TRBJ2-7
CDR3: CASSSDPAGEQYF
DNA: TGTGCCAGCAGTTCTGATCCCGCAGGGGAGCAGTACTTC

size: .
D: TRBD2
V: TRBV15
J: TRBJ2-1
CDR3: CATSRGTSGNNEQFF
DNA: TGTGCCACCAGCAGGGGGACTAGCGGGAACAATGAGCAGTTCTTC

size: few
D: .
V: TRBV9
J: TRBJ1-1
CDR3: CASSSTLSGAAEAFF
DNA: TGTGCCAGCAGCTCAACCCTCTCAGGGGCGGCTGAAGCTTTCTTT

size: .
D: .
V: TRBV5-1
J: TRBJ1-2
CDR3: CASSLGQSYGYTF
DNA: TGCGCCAGCAGCTTGGGACAGAGCTATGGCTACACCTTC

size: .
D: .
V: TRBV5-1
J: TRBJ1-5
CDR3: CASSLGGSSNQPQHF
DNA: TGCGCCAGCAGCTTGGGAGGGAGTAGCAATCAGCCCCAGCATTTT

size: .
D: TRBD1
V: TRBV6-5
J: TRBJ2-7
CDR3: CASRRTGVPYEQYF
DNA: TGTGCCAGCAGACGGACAGGGGTGCCCTACGAGCAGTACTTC

size: .
D: TRBD1
V: TRBV2
J: TRBJ1-5
CDR3: CASGGTGGNQPQHF
DNA: TGTGCCAGCGGTGGGACAGGGGGCAATCAGCCCCAGCATTTT

size: .
D: .
V: TRBV4-3
J: TRBJ2-7
CDR3: CASSQDLGARYEQYF
DNA: TGCGCCAGCAGCCAAGATCTGGGGGCTAGATACGAGCAGTACTTC

size: .
D: TRBD2
V: TRBV5-1
J: TRBJ2-3
CDR3: CASSLVGNSGGGTDTQYF
DNA: TGCGCCAGCAGCTTGGTGGGCAATAGCGGGGGAGGCACAGATACGCAGTATTTT

size: .
D: TRBD1
V: TRBV19
J: TRBJ2-2
CDR3: CASRRTGDTGELFF
DNA: TGTGCCAGTAGGAGGACAGGGGACACCGGGGAGCTGTTTTTT

size: .
D: .
V: TRBV7-9
J: TRBJ2-4
CDR3: CASSFPGRGNIQYF
DNA: TGTGCCAGCAGCTTCCCAGGGCGGGGAAACATTCAGTACTTC

size: .
D: TRBD2
V: TRBV29-1
J: TRBJ2-5
CDR3: CSVDIAGQGETQYF
DNA: TGCAGCGTTGATATAGCGGGGCAGGGGGAGACCCAGTACTTC

size: .
D: .
V: TRBV7-3
J: TRBJ1-6
CDR3: CASSSSGVGSPLHF
DNA: TGTGCCAGCAGCTCCTCAGGGGTTGGTTCACCCCTCCACTTT

size: few
D: TRBD1
V: TRBV28
J: TRBJ1-1
CDR3: CASQQGAGNTEAFF
DNA: TGTGCCAGCCAACAGGGGGCGGGGAACACTGAAGCTTTCTTT

size: .
D: .
V: TRBV12-5
J: TRBJ1-2
CDR3: CASGLRETYGYTF
DNA: TGTGCTAGTGGTTTAAGGGAGACGTATGGCTACACCTTC

size: .
D: .
V: TRBV4-3
J: TRBJ2-5
CDR3: CASSQDGGARETQYF
DNA: TGCGCCAGCAGCCAAGATGGGGGGGCCAGAGAGACCCAGTACTTC

size: .
D: .
V: TRBV6-5
J: TRBJ1-2
CDR3: CASRSQGGLRKTF
DNA: TGTGCCAGCAGAAGCCAGGGAGGGTTAAGGAAAACCTTC

size: .
D: .
V: TRBV12-3/TRBV12-4
J: TRBJ1-1
CDR3: CASSFLGEAFF
DNA: TGTGCCAGCAGTTTTCTAGGTGAAGCTTTCTTT

size: .
D: .
V: TRBV5-1
J: TRBJ2-3
CDR3: CASSSGQPSADTQYF
DNA: TGCGCCAGCAGCTCGGGACAACCATCCGCAGATACGCAGTATTTT

size: .
D: .
V: TRBV6-5
J: TRBJ1-6
CDR3: CASGANPHNSPLHF
DNA: TGTGCCAGCGGGGCCAATCCCCACAATTCACCCCTCCACTTT